The T cell receptor (beta chain) under discussion was sequenced for a study of T cell repertoires in cytomegalovirus infection. From the reads, TCRdb called clonotypes with MiXCR, one entry per CDR3 protein. The repertoire includes around 260,000 distinct CDR3 sequences, 9.1% of them detected once, and around 16% sits in the top ten. CDR1 SEHNR and CDR2 FQNEAQ come from the germline V gene (reference sequence). The V gene lost 2 bases and the J gene lost 8 bases, with 4 bases spanning the gap. The CDR3 length is 11 residues. The sample holds many counts of this clonotype. Its antigen is undetermined. Study-wide findings and caveats: Summed frequency of public TCR beta families distinguished CMV carriers with the relevant HLA. Dominating the ex vivo response were HLA-C-restricted CMV-specific TCR beta clonotypes.

The sequenced sample was PBMCs. The source is a human donor in good health (CMV status not recorded). Some clones in this sample may be carry-over from other donors' samples. The gene calls are TRBV7-9 and TRBJ2-1; D unresolved. The CDR3 DNA sequence: TGTGCCAGCAGCTTACTACATGAGCAGTTCTTC. Its protein product is CASSLLHEQFF.